These T cell receptor beta chains were read from a single sample in a study of naive and memory T cell subsets. One entry per CDR3 protein results from TCRdb running MiXCR on the UMI-ligation and nested PCR reads. The repertoire includes 130,000 to 150,000 distinct CDR3 sequences, approximately 24% of them detected once, and 0.095% to 0.12% sits in the top ten. The sample comprised naive CD4+ T cells from blood. The receptors derive from a human donor in good health. Both conserved end residues are part of each CDR3. The order of the fields is J gene, D gene, V gene, CDR3 length, CDR3 protein. A D gene is named only where the DNA matches it firmly.

J: TRBJ2-2; D: -; V: TRBV6-5; length: 14; CDR3: CASSYSSITGELFF
J: TRBJ2-1; D: TRBD2; V: TRBV20-1; length: 14; CDR3: CSAPGLADYNEQFF
J: TRBJ2-7; D: -; V: TRBV29-1; length: 13; CDR3: CSVGDGPLYEQYF
J: TRBJ2-6; D: -; V: TRBV7-9; length: 16; CDR3: CASSPLTASGANVLTF
J: TRBJ2-3; D: TRBD2; V: TRBV7-2; length: 16; CDR3: CASSPTSGRALDTQYF
J: TRBJ2-1; D: -; V: TRBV12-3/TRBV12-4; length: 16; CDR3: CASTLQAQGGYNEQFF
J: TRBJ2-7; D: TRBD1; V: TRBV29-1; length: 14; CDR3: CSVVFRDRGYEQYF
J: TRBJ2-7; D: TRBD2; V: TRBV15; length: 14; CDR3: CATSRGGSSYEQYF
J: TRBJ2-5; D: -; V: TRBV20-1; length: 12; CDR3: CSASYRQETQYF
J: TRBJ2-5; D: TRBD2; V: TRBV7-2; length: 14; CDR3: CASNLAGGQETQYF
J: TRBJ2-5; D: -; V: TRBV7-9; length: 14; CDR3: CASSLAASQETQYF
J: TRBJ2-1; D: -; V: TRBV20-1; length: 11; CDR3: CSAARRDEQFF
J: TRBJ2-3; D: -; V: TRBV5-6; length: 17; CDR3: CASSLWGRETDTDTQYF
J: TRBJ2-7; D: -; V: TRBV20-1; length: 14; CDR3: CSARDLLAVTEQYF
J: TRBJ2-7; D: TRBD1; V: TRBV18; length: 15; CDR3: CASSPRTGVSYEQYF
J: TRBJ2-1; D: TRBD2; V: TRBV6-2/TRBV6-3; length: 15; CDR3: CASRQGLAGGHEQFF
J: TRBJ1-5; D: -; V: TRBV12-3/TRBV12-4; length: 15; CDR3: CASSLVGTLGRSQHF
J: TRBJ2-5; D: -; V: TRBV7-9; length: 14; CDR3: CASSSGGTQETQYF
J: TRBJ1-6; D: TRBD1; V: TRBV6-1; length: 14; CDR3: CATRGTGNNSPLHF
J: TRBJ2-1; D: TRBD1; V: TRBV12-5; length: 15; CDR3: CASGSDRDTYNEQFF
J: TRBJ1-5; D: -; V: TRBV19; length: 14; CDR3: CASSDGAAGGPQHF
J: TRBJ1-1; D: -; V: TRBV15; length: 13; CDR3: CATSRDSPGRTFF